Presented here are 24 T cell receptor beta chains from one specimen sequenced in a study of cytomegalovirus exposure and HLA in healthy donors. PCR used 60 Vbeta primers and 13 Jbeta primers. Measured with immunoSEQ multiplex PCR; TCRdb has only the in-frame clones, and not every one. The data show roughly 100,000 clones, approximately 76% seen once. The sequenced sample was PBMCs. These receptors came from a woman aged 18-35 years in good health and CMV-seropositive.

The chain employs TRBV30 and TRBJ1-3, with TRBD1 matching 7 bases. Trimming cost V 3 bases and J 9 bases; bases outside gene matches: 8. This CDR3 region has 13 residues. Germline CDR1 is GTSNPN and CDR2 is SVGIG (reference sequence). CDR3 loop: CAWRGTAPTTIYF. CDR3 DNA: TGTGCCTGGAGAGGGACAGCCCCAACCACCATATATTTT.

This rearrangement joins TRBV5-1 to TRBJ2-5, with a possible D match to TRBD1 (5 bases). The CDR3 consists of 14 residues. Germline assignment: CDR1 SGHRS and CDR2 YFSETQ. Deletions cut 3 bases from V and 1 base from J, with 10 bases between. CDR3 DNA sequence: TGCGCCAGCAGCTCCTACAGGAGCCAAGAGACCCAGTACTTC. This translates into CASSSYRSQETQYF.

The chain carries TRBV28 and TRBJ2-1; 14 bases line up with TRBD2. Germline CDR1 reads MDHEN; CDR2 reads SYDVKM. Trimming at V came to 4 bases and at J to 7 bases, leaving 6 bases not matched to a gene. CDR3 size: 16 residues. This CDR3 reads CASSYTGTSGSNEQFF. CDR3 coding DNA: TGTGCCAGCAGTTATACCGGGACTAGCGGGAGTAATGAGCAGTTCTTC.

This chain joins TRBV6-1 and TRBJ2-5; a possible D gene is TRBD2 (6 bases). V was shortened by 3 bases and J by 5 bases, with 16 bases between the two germline ends. Germline V gene lookup returns CDR1 MNHNS and CDR2 SASEGT. The CDR3 extends over 15 amino acids. CDR3 DNA sequence: TGTGCCAGCAGTGACTCGGGAGACGTTTTGGAGACCCAGTACTTC. It codes for CASSDSGDVLETQYF.

The V gene is TRBV14, the J gene TRBJ2-3; 8 bases align to TRBD2. The V gene end was trimmed by 4 bases and the J gene end by 5 bases; junction bases not matched to a gene: 5. Germline lookup yields CDR1 SGHDN and CDR2 FVKESK. This CDR3 is built from 14 residues. CDR3 DNA: TGTGCCAGCAGCCTCGGACTAGCTGGAGATACGCAGTATTTT. Translation gives CASSLGLAGDTQYF.

The chain has TRBV5-1 and TRBJ1-1; 9 bases map to TRBD1. V lost 0 bases, J lost 6 bases, and 3 bases stayed unmatched. Germline V gene sequence: CDR1 SGHRS, CDR2 YFSETQ. The CDR3 covers 14 residues. The CDR3 protein is CASSLGGQGSEAFF. Here the CDR3 DNA reads TGCGCCAGCAGCTTGGGGGGACAGGGATCTGAAGCTTTCTTT.

V gene TRBV30 combines with J gene TRBJ1-4; TRBD1 might be the D (5 bases). There are 13 residues in the CDR3. V was trimmed by 4 bases and J by 4 bases, leaving 10 bases between them. Per the germline V gene, CDR1 is GTSNPN and CDR2 is SVGIG (reference sequence). The CDR3 region has the DNA TGTGCCTGGAATTCAGGGAATAATGAAAAACTGTTTTTT. This translates into CAWNSGNNEKLFF. The entire variable domain, with the rest obtained from reference TRBV30 and TRBJ1-4, is as follows: SQTIHQWPATLVQPVGSPLSLECTVEGTSNPNLYWYRQAAGRGLQLLFYSVGIGQISSEVPQNLSASRPQDRQFILSSKKLLLSDSGFYLCAWNSGNNEKLFFGSGTQLSVL.

V usage is TRBV6-5 and J usage is TRBJ1-2, with D possibly matching TRBD1 (5 bases). This CDR3 region has 14 residues. Germline V gives CDR1 MNHEY, CDR2 SVGAGI. Trimming left V 2 bases short and J 1 base short, with 8 bases between. As DNA, the CDR3 is TGTGCCAGCAGTTACGCTCAGGGTAACTATGGCTACACCTTC. Amino acids: CASSYAQGNYGYTF.

The chain recombines TRBV28 with TRBJ1-3, with D unresolved. The CDR3 length is 14 residues. V lost 1 base and J 2 bases, leaving 6 bases between the germline ends. Germline CDR1 and CDR2: MDHEN and SYDVKM. The chain's CDR3 is CASSLSGTGNTIYF. In DNA form, the CDR3 reads TGTGCCAGCAGTTTATCCGGGACTGGAAACACCATATATTTT.

This clone turned up a few times. The chain has TRBV28 and TRBJ1-5; the D gene is possibly TRBD1 (6 bases). Germline lookup yields CDR1 MDHEN and CDR2 SYDVKM. V lost 6 bases and J lost 7, with 19 bases in between. The CDR3 runs 15 residues. As DNA, the CDR3 is TGTGCCAGCAGAGGCGACAGGCGCCCAAACCAGCCCCAGCATTTT. It translates to CASRGDRRPNQPQHF.

The chain links TRBV29-1 to TRBJ2-1, with 11 bases lining up with TRBD2. Germline CDR1 reads SQVTM; CDR2 reads ANQGSEA. The CDR3 sequence is 15 residues long. The ends lost 2 bases at V and 8 bases at J; junction bases unmatched: 8. The CDR3 coding sequence is TGCAGCGTTGAAATTAGCGGGAGGGCCCCGGATGAGCAGTTCTTC. It yields the protein CSVEISGRAPDEQFF.

The V gene is TRBV30, the J gene TRBJ2-1; D not resolved. In germline, CDR1 is GTSNPN, CDR2 SVGIG (reference sequence). The CDR3 runs to 12 residues. Trimming took 0 bases from V and 4 from J, leaving 4 bases between them. The CDR3 coding sequence is TGTGCCTGGAGTGTTCAGTACAATGAGCAGTTCTTC. As protein: CAWSVQYNEQFF. Complete variable domain (other parts from reference TRBV30 and TRBJ2-1): SQTIHQWPATLVQPVGSPLSLECTVEGTSNPNLYWYRQAAGRGLQLLFYSVGIGQISSEVPQNLSASRPQDRQFILSSKKLLLSDSGFYLCAWSVQYNEQFFGPGTRLTVL.

The chain links TRBV10-3 to TRBJ2-7; D remains unclear. CDR1 is ENHRY and CDR2 is SYGVKD in the germline V gene. The length of the CDR3 is 14 residues. Trimming removed 0 bases from V and 0 bases from J, with 6 bases in between. The CDR3 here is CAISESAVSYEQYF. In DNA, the CDR3 is TGTGCCATCAGTGAGTCTGCAGTCTCCTACGAGCAGTACTTC.

The rearrangement links TRBV7-2 to TRBJ2-2; TRBD1 agrees at 7 bases. J was trimmed by 6 bases and V by 5 bases; bases with no gene match: 3. CDR1 SGHTA and CDR2 FQGNSA come from the germline V gene. The length of the CDR3 is 13 residues. DNA for the CDR3: TGTGCCAGCAGCAGCGACAGGGCCGGGGAGCTGTTTTTT. Its translation is CASSSDRAGELFF.

This sequence joins TRBV6-4 and TRBJ2-2, with D unclear. Germline V gene data show CDR1 as MRHNA and CDR2 as SNTAGT. The V end lost 2 bases, the J end lost 4 bases, and 8 bases lay between the germline ends. The CDR3 totals 14 residues. The CDR3 spells CASSDGLPTGELFF. Here the CDR3 DNA reads TGTGCCAGCAGTGACGGCTTACCCACCGGGGAGCTGTTTTTT.

This sequence joins TRBV11-1 and TRBJ2-1, with D perhaps matching TRBD2 (5 bases). CDR1 and CDR2 (germline): SGHAT, FQDESV (reference sequence). The V gene lost 0 bases and the J gene lost 4 bases, with 7 bases spanning the gap. CDR3 length: 14 amino acids. The CDR3 nucleotides are TGTGCCAGCAGCTTAGCGGGGAGTTACAATGAGCAGTTCTTC. It is translated as CASSLAGSYNEQFF. Full variable domain (missing parts from reference TRBV11-1 and TRBJ2-1): EAEVAQSPRYKITEKSQAVAFWCDPISGHATLYWYRQILGQGPELLVQFQDESVVDDSQLPKDRFSAERLKGVDSTLKIQPAELGDSAMYLCASSLAGSYNEQFFGPGTRLTVL.

This clone came up a few times. J is TRBJ2-1 and V is TRBV4-1; 12 bases are a match to TRBD2. The CDR3 extends over 16 amino acids. Germline V CDR1 and CDR2: MGHRA, YSYEKL. Trimming took 5 bases from V and 1 from J; bases not matched to a gene: 3. Written as DNA, the CDR3 is TGCGCCAGCAGCGGGACTAGCGGGCTGTCCTACAATGAGCAGTTCTTC. It yields the protein CASSGTSGLSYNEQFF.

The V and J genes are TRBV6-5 and TRBJ1-4, with TRBD1 matching over 7 bases. There are 14 residues in the CDR3. Germline trimming cut 5 bases from V and 8 bases from J; bases unmatched to any gene: 8. Germline V CDR1 and CDR2: MNHEY, SVGAGI. CDR3 loop: CASSDRDSREKLFF. DNA for the CDR3: TGTGCCAGCAGTGACCGGGACAGCCGGGAAAAACTGTTTTTT.

The chain couples TRBV6-1 to TRBJ2-7; 7 nucleotides agree with TRBD1. Germline V lookup: CDR1 MNHNS, CDR2 SASEGT. Trimming removed 6 bases from V and 2 bases from J; junction bases left unmatched: 10. The CDR3 sequence is 15 residues long. CDR3 sequence (DNA): TGTGCCAGCAGCTCAGGGGGAACAGATACCTACGAGCAGTACTTC. It specifies CASSSGGTDTYEQYF.

To note about this clone: In the same sample, other DNA sequences code for this CDR3. The rearrangement uses TRBV18 and TRBJ1-1; possibly TRBD1 for D (5 bases). This CDR3 has 13 residues. Trimming stripped 3 bases from V and 3 bases from J, with 8 bases between. Germline V CDR1 and CDR2: KGHSH, LQKENI. In DNA, the CDR3 is TGTGCCAGCTCACCCCCGGGGGACACTGAAGCTTTCTTT. This encodes CASSPPGDTEAFF.

The chain joins TRBV18 to TRBJ2-5; 7 bases agree with TRBD2. The CDR3 is 15 amino acids. V shed 6 bases and J 2 bases; nucleotides not matched to a gene: 9. Germline lookup yields CDR1 KGHSH and CDR2 LQKENI. DNA of the CDR3: TGTGCCAGCTCTTACGGGGGGTCTACTCAAGAGACCCAGTACTTC. Its protein product is CASSYGGSTQETQYF.

This sequence joins TRBV11-2 and TRBJ2-1; D remains unclear. V shed 5 bases and J shed 3 bases, with 17 bases lying between them. The CDR3 totals 16 residues. Germline V gene data show CDR1 as SGHAT and CDR2 as FQNNGV. This chain's CDR3 is CASSPEFWQDYNEQFF. CDR3 coding DNA: TGTGCCAGCAGCCCCGAATTTTGGCAGGACTACAATGAGCAGTTCTTC.

The chain employs TRBV6-5 and TRBJ2-1; perhaps TRBD1 as D (6 bases). Trimming took off 2 bases at V and 5 bases at J, with 10 bases between the two ends. CDR1 and CDR2 (germline): MNHEY, SVGAGI. The CDR3 is 14 residues long. The CDR3 DNA follows: TGTGCCAGCAGTTACGGGGGCCCGGACAATGAGCAGTTCTTC. It is translated as CASSYGGPDNEQFF.

This chain joins TRBV27 and TRBJ1-1; the D is unclear. V lost 0 bases and J 4 bases, leaving 12 bases between the germline ends. CDR3 length: 15 residues. Germline CDR1 reads MNHEY; CDR2 reads SMNVEV (reference sequence). The CDR3 region is CASSLSWHSGTEAFF. The DNA for the CDR3 is TGTGCCAGCAGTTTATCGTGGCACTCGGGCACTGAAGCTTTCTTT.